The text below deals with one T cell receptor (beta chain). Its matching antigen is unknown. The CDR3 spans 17 residues. Germline CDR1 SGHRS, CDR2 YFSETQ. The trim removed 4 bases at V and 2 bases at J, leaving 9 bases unmatched. The sample is drawn from a study of siplizumab effects on memory and regulatory T cells. Study-level points and caveats: Alloreactive sequences traceable to unstimulated CD4+ memory cells declined significantly under siplizumab. Controls showed an average of around 26% Treg-derived mappable alloreactive CD4+ clones, while siplizumab showed under 80%.

Method: immunoSEQ multiplex PCR; TCRdb's copy keeps in-frame clones and lacks some. The sample consists of approximately 48,000 clones, over 90% of them appearing once. This receptor was taken from a human donor in good health. This sequence joins TRBV5-1 and TRBJ2-5, with TRBD2 matching over 12 bases. The sequenced sample was CD8+ T cells sorted from blood. CDR3 coding DNA: TGCGCCAGCAGCCGGGGGACTAGCGGGCCACGGCAAGAGACCCAGTACTTC. This gives the protein CASSRGTSGPRQETQYF.